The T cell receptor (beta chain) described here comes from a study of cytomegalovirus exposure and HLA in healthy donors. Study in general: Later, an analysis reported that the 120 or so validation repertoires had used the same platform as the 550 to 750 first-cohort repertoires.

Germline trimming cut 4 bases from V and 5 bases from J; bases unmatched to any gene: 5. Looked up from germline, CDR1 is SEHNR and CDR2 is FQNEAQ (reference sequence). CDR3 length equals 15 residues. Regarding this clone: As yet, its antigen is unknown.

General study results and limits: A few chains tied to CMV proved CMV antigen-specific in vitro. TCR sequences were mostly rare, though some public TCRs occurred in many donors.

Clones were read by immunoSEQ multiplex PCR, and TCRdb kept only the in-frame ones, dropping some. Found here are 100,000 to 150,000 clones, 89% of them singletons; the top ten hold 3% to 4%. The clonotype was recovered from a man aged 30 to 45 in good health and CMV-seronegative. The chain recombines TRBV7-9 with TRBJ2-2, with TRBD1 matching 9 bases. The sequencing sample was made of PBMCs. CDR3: CASSWRTGETGELFF. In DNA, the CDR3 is TGTGCCAGCAGCTGGAGGACAGGGGAGACCGGGGAGCTGTTTTTT.